One and the same sample provided the 32 T cell receptor beta chains below, sequenced in a study of tumor and adjacent non-tumor tissue in lung cancer. TCRbeta libraries were built with three rounds of nested PCR, modified from ARM-PCR. Via MiXCR, TCRdb re-called the multiplex PCR reads, giving one row per CDR3 protein. Of about 80,000 distinct CDR3 sequences in the sample, around 80% are singletons; the top ten hold 13%. RNA was extracted from bulk tissue without any cell sorting. The source material was lung tumor tissue. These receptors were obtained from a woman in her fifties or sixties with non-small cell lung cancer.

Worth noting for this clonotype: The junction does not match germline at one end; this may be a read error. The chain links TRBV11-2 to TRBJ2-1, with D possibly called TRBD1 or TRBD2 (5 bases each). CDR3 length: 17 residues. CDR1 SGHAT and CDR2 FQNNGV come from the germline V gene. CDR3 nucleotides: TGTACCAGCACCCCAGAGGGTGGGGGAAGCTCCTACATTGAGCAGTTCTTC. Protein product: CTSTPEGGGSSYIEQFF.

Points on this clonotype: One end of the junction varies from germline; a read error may be responsible. This chain joins TRBV11-2 and TRBJ1-2; D remains unclear. The CDR3 spans 12 residues. Germline-derived CDR1 and CDR2 are SGHAT and FQNNGV. CDR3 sequence reads: CASIFTYYGYTF. In DNA form, the CDR3 reads TGTGCCAGCATCTTCACATACTATGGCTACACGTTC.

This clonotype occurred once. The junction does not match germline at one end; this may be a read error. V and J are TRBV20-1 and TRBJ2-7; D possibly corresponds to TRBD1 (6 bases). The CDR3 is 12 residues long. The V gene's germline CDR1 is DFQATT and CDR2 SNEGSKA (reference sequence). In nucleotides, the CDR3 is TGCAATACTTCCGACAGGATCGCCGAGCAGTATTTC. Amino acid sequence: CNTSDRIAEQYF.

The J gene is TRBJ2-7, the V gene TRBV6-5; TRBD2 agrees at 13 bases. CDR3 length: 16 residues. Germline V CDR1 and CDR2: MNHEY, SVGAGI. Trimming removed 10 bases from V and 7 bases from J; junction bases left unmatched: 16. The CDR3 region is CANRKRTSGSPREQYF. The DNA for the CDR3 is TGTGCCAACAGGAAGAGGACTAGCGGGAGCCCACGTGAGCAGTACTTC.

With respect to this clonotype: The conserved phenylalanine or tryptophan is not found at the CDR3 terminus, so this likely reflects a read error. This chain links TRBV4-1 with TRBJ2-5, with 13 bases aligning to TRBD2. The ends lost 1 base at V and 8 bases at J; junction bases unmatched: 10. Germline lookup yields CDR1 MGHRA and CDR2 YSYEKL. The CDR3 has 17 residues. The DNA of the CDR3 is TGCGCCAGCAGCCAAGGGGAAGGACTAGCGGGAGTAGATACCCAGTACCTC. Translation gives CASSQGEGLAGVDTQYL.

About this clonotype: At one end the junction does not follow the germline gene, possibly because of a read error. The chain uses TRBV29-1 and TRBJ2-3, with D perhaps given as TRBD1 or TRBD2 (5 bases each). The CDR3 has 12 amino acids. Germline assignment: CDR1 SQVTM and CDR2 ANQGSEA. The CDR3: CGGLDLTDTPYF. In DNA, the CDR3 is TGCGGCGGACTCGATCTGACAGATACGCCGTATTTT.

In its sample, this clonotype was seen many times. V is TRBV5-1 and J is TRBJ2-1, with 7 bases identical to TRBD2. Per germline, CDR1 SGHRS and CDR2 YFSETQ. The ends lost 2 bases at V and 0 bases at J; junction bases unmatched: 2. The CDR3 runs to 15 residues. CDR3 sequence: CASSLSGNSYNEQFF. The CDR3 region has the DNA TGCGCCAGCAGCTTAAGCGGGAACTCCTACAATGAGCAGTTCTTC.

With regard to this clonotype: One end of the junction is discordant with germline, which a read error may explain. The rearrangement uses TRBV20-1 and TRBJ1-3; D is ambiguous. The CDR3 consists of 16 residues. CDR1 DFQATT and CDR2 SNEGSKA come from the germline V gene (reference sequence). CDR3 residues: CSARVDGVSFGNTIYF. The CDR3 bases are TGCAGTGCTAGAGTCGATGGAGTTTCCTTTGGAAACACCATATACTTT.

Of note for this clonotype: The junction and the germline gene differ at one end; a read error may be behind it. J is TRBJ1-6 and V is TRBV6-5; D is perhaps TRBD1 (5 bases). This CDR3 has 14 residues. Looked up from germline, CDR1 is MNHEY and CDR2 is SVGAGI. CDR3 in DNA: TGTACCAGCAGACTACAAGGGGCCAATTCACCCTTCCACTTT. It translates to CTSRLQGANSPFHF.

Points on this clonotype: The CDR3 carries no conserved terminal phenylalanine or tryptophan, so it likely arises from a read error. The V call is TRBV5-4, the J call TRBJ2-7; D gene unclear. The CDR3 sequence is 15 residues long. CDR1 and CDR2 (germline): SGHNT, YYREEE (reference sequence). The V and J ends lost 0 bases and 2 bases respectively, with 12 bases between them. CDR3 in amino acids: CASSLATGGPYEQYS. For the CDR3, the DNA is TGTGCCAGCAGCTTGGCCACTGGCGGACCCTACGAGCAGTACTCT.

As concerns this clonotype: Possible read error: a much larger clone is one base away. As DNA, the CDR3 is TGTGCCATCGGGGGACAGGGGAGGCAAGAGACCCGGTACTTC. Translated, it gives CAIGGQGRQETRYF. V usage is TRBV28 and J usage is TRBJ2-5, with 10 bases identical to TRBD1. CDR1 and CDR2 from the germline V gene are MDHEN and SYDVKM. There are 14 residues in the CDR3.

With respect to this clonotype: The CDR3 end shows no conserved phenylalanine or tryptophan, and so a read error is likely. The chain couples TRBV4-1 to TRBJ1-1; TRBD1 is a possible D gene (6 bases). Per the germline V gene, CDR1 is MGHRA and CDR2 is YSYEKL. The CDR3 length is 16 residues. Trimming left V 0 bases short and J 6 bases short, with 17 bases between. The CDR3: CASSQDRYRAYPEAFV. The CDR3 DNA follows: TGCGCCAGCAGCCAAGATCGTTACAGGGCGTACCCTGAAGCTTTCGTT.

The chain carries TRBV20-1 and TRBJ2-2, with 7 bases that match TRBD2. V was pared by 1 base and J by 14 bases, with 13 bases of the junction left unmatched. Germline CDR1 is DFQATT and CDR2 is SNEGSKA (reference sequence). CDR3 size: 14 residues. CDR3 sequence (DNA): TGCAGTGCTAGAGGGGCGGGAGTCCACGTGGACCTGTTTTTT. Amino acids: CSARGAGVHVDLFF.

By sample share, this clonotype is medium-sized. CDR3 amino acids: CSASGTGRPYEQYF. In DNA, the CDR3 is TGCAGTGCCTCCGGGACAGGGAGGCCCTACGAGCAGTACTTC. The chain couples TRBV20-1 to TRBJ2-7; TRBD1 agrees at 9 bases. V shed 6 bases and J 2 bases; nucleotides not matched to a gene: 8. This CDR3 is built from 14 residues. Per germline, CDR1 DFQATT and CDR2 SNEGSKA (reference sequence).

This clonotype was recorded many times. The CDR3 sequence: CASRGSSGRAAEQYF. CDR3 nucleotide sequence: TGTGCCAGCAGAGGTAGTAGCGGGAGGGCCGCCGAGCAGTACTTC. J is TRBJ2-7 and V is TRBV6-1; 11 bases fit TRBD2. The J segment lost 6 bases and the V segment lost 6 bases, leaving 10 bases of the junction unmatched. The CDR3 spans 15 residues. CDR1 is MNHNS, CDR2 SASEGT, per germline.

This clonotype has ten or more counts. The V gene is TRBV4-2, the J gene TRBJ2-3, with 12 bases that match TRBD2. Trimming cost V 4 bases and J 5 bases; bases outside gene matches: 7. This CDR3 contains 16 residues. The germline V gene has CDR1 LGHNA and CDR2 YNFKEQ. CDR3 amino acids: CASSPWTSGNVDTQYF. The CDR3, as DNA: TGTGCCAGCAGCCCTTGGACTAGCGGGAATGTAGATACGCAGTATTTT.

Remarks on this clonotype: This likely comes from a read error, as the CDR3 has no conserved phenylalanine or tryptophan at its end. The DNA is omitted, as the CDR3 cannot be located on it reliably, and the CDR3 follows TCRdb's listing. The V call is TRBV5-1, the J call TRBJ2-5; the table's D gene call, TRBD1, was not cross checked with the DNA. The germline gives CDR1 SGHRS, CDR2 YFSETQ. The CDR3 extends over 14 residues, inclusive of both ends. The CDR3 here is CTSSLWTGEETQYL.

This chain uses TRBV29-1 with TRBJ2-2; 8 nucleotides match TRBD2. The CDR3 consists of 15 residues. Unmatched junction bases numbered 9, after V lost 8 bases and J lost 1 base. Germline assignment: CDR1 SQVTM and CDR2 ANQGSEA. The CDR3 bases are TGCAGCCTCACACGCGGGAGGTGGAACACCGGGGAGCTGTTTTTT. Its protein is CSLTRGRWNTGELFF.

Notes on this clonotype: An end of the junction does not agree with germline; a read error may underlie this. This sequence joins TRBV20-1 and TRBJ2-1; D possibly uses TRBD1 or TRBD2 (5 bases each). This CDR3 has 15 residues. The V gene's germline CDR1 is DFQATT and CDR2 SNEGSKA (reference sequence). CDR3 amino acids: CIARVTGLLYNEQFF. CDR3 DNA sequence: TGCATTGCTAGAGTTACGGGGCTCCTCTACAATGAGCAGTTCTTC.

V usage is TRBV5-6 and J usage is TRBJ2-5, with 7 positions matching TRBD2. Germline V lookup: CDR1 SGHDT, CDR2 YYEEEE. The J segment lost 5 bases and the V segment lost 3 bases, leaving 10 bases of the junction unmatched. CDR3 length: 15 residues. CDR3 nucleotides: TGTGCCAGCAGCTCCCGGACTAGTAGTGGTGAGACCCAGTACTTC. This codes for CASSSRTSSGETQYF. Combining the CDR3 with reference TRBV5-6 and TRBJ2-5 gives the whole variable domain DAGVTQSPTHLIKTRGQQVTLRCSPKSGHDTVSWYQQALGQGPQFIFQYYEEEERQRGNFPDRFSGHQFPNYSSELNVNALLLGDSALYLCASSSRTSSGETQYFGPGTRLLVL.

In the case of this clonotype: One end of the junction fails to match germline, which may point to a read error. The chain couples TRBV4-1 to TRBJ2-3; TRBD2 might be the D (5 bases). This CDR3 spans 15 amino acids. The germline V gene has CDR1 MGHRA and CDR2 YSYEKL. The CDR3, as DNA: TGCGCCAGGACCCAAGGGCTCTCTAGCACAGATACACAGTATTTT. Protein sequence: CARTQGLSSTDTQYF.

Only one count was recorded for this clonotype. This chain links TRBV20-1 with TRBJ1-5; no reliable D call. The germline V and J ends were trimmed by 5 bases and 2 bases, with 10 bases remaining between them. Germline V lookup: CDR1 DFQATT, CDR2 SNEGSKA (reference sequence). This CDR3 region has 13 residues. The CDR3 sequence is CSAFAGGNQPQHF. The CDR3 DNA reads TGCAGTGCTTTTGCTGGGGGCAATCAGCCCCAGCATTTT.

This clonotype was detected only once. A junction end diverges from the germline sequence, so it may reflect a read error. The V call is TRBV20-1, the J call TRBJ1-1; the D gene is possibly TRBD1 (6 bases). CDR3 length: 14 amino acids. Germline-derived CDR1 and CDR2 are DFQATT and SNEGSKA (reference sequence). CDR3 bases: TGCAGTGCGTGGCCGGACAGCATGAACACTGAAGCGTTCTTT. Translated: CSAWPDSMNTEAFF.

Points on this clonotype: A junction end diverges from the germline sequence, so it may reflect a read error. This sequence joins TRBV20-1 and TRBJ2-1, with 12 bases fitting TRBD2. Germline V gives CDR1 DFQATT, CDR2 SNEGSKA (reference sequence). CDR3 length equals 15 residues. The CDR3 DNA sequence: TGCAGTGCTAGGGCGACTAGCGGGAGTGGGAATAAGCACTTCTTC. Its protein product is CSARATSGSGNKHFF.

Points on this clonotype: One end of the junction is discordant with germline, which a read error may explain. The V and J genes are TRBV29-1 and TRBJ2-5; a possible D gene is TRBD2 (5 bases). Germline CDR1 is SQVTM and CDR2 is ANQGSEA. The CDR3 extends over 13 amino acids. As DNA, the CDR3 is TGCAGCGTTGAACAACAGCGCCAAGAGGGCCAGTATTTC. It yields the protein CSVEQQRQEGQYF.

This clonotype was picked up a small number of times. At one boundary the junction diverges from the germline segment, which might be a read error. This chain joins TRBV12-3 or TRBV12-4 and TRBJ1-1, with D perhaps TRBD1 (6 bases). The CDR3 spans 15 residues. The CDR3 protein is CTSTLEGGLNTEAFF. In DNA, the CDR3 is TGTACCAGCACCCTGGAGGGGGGTCTGAACACTGAAGCTTTCTTT.

Within the sample, this clonotype is medium-sized (0.01 to 0.1%). The chain recombines TRBV10-3 with TRBJ2-1; 9 bases fit TRBD2. This CDR3 contains 14 residues. J was trimmed by 7 bases and V by 8 bases; bases with no gene match: 9. Germline values: CDR1 ENHRY, CDR2 SYGVKD. As DNA, the CDR3 is TGTGCCATCGACGCGGGAGGGCGCACGAATGAGCAGTTCTTC. It codes for CAIDAGGRTNEQFF.

This clonotype was observed a few times. A much bigger clone sits one base away, suggesting this may be a read error. The rearrangement joins TRBV5-1 to TRBJ2-7; D is tentatively TRBD1 or TRBD2 (5 bases each). The germline V gene has CDR1 SGHRS and CDR2 YFSETQ. V was shortened by 4 bases and J by 2 bases, with 16 bases between the two germline ends. This CDR3 is built from 15 residues. CDR3 sequence: CASSPQGLGAYEQYF. The CDR3, as DNA: TGCGCCAGCAGCCCACAAGGACTGGGGGCCTACGAGCAGTACTTC. Drawing the rest from reference TRBV5-1 and TRBJ2-7, the complete variable domain is KAGVTQTPRYLIKTRGQQVTLSCSPISGHRSVSWYQQTPGQGLQFLFEYFSETQRNKGNFPGRFSGRQFSNSRSEMNVSTLELGDSALYLCASSPQGLGAYEQYFGPGTRLTVT.

This chain links TRBV20-1 with TRBJ2-7, with D maybe TRBD2 (6 bases). Germline V gene sequence: CDR1 DFQATT, CDR2 SNEGSKA (reference sequence). This CDR3 has 16 residues. The CDR3 protein is CIARRFGARDGGEQYF. CDR3 nucleotide sequence: TGCATTGCGAGGAGGTTTGGGGCCCGGGACGGGGGCGAGCAGTACTTC.

Details on this clonotype: The conserved final phenylalanine or tryptophan is absent from the CDR3, which likely points to a read error. The CDR3 protein is CASTRNRDSTDTQYI. The CDR3 DNA sequence: TGTGCCAGCACAAGGAACCGGGACAGCACAGATACGCAGTATATT. The gene calls are TRBV6-1 and TRBJ2-3; D may correspond to TRBD1 or TRBD2 (5 bases each). CDR3 length: 15 residues. The V end was cut by 7 bases, the J end by 0 bases, with 14 bases between. In germline, CDR1 is MNHNS, CDR2 SASEGT.

As concerns this clonotype: Given the absence of the conserved phenylalanine or tryptophan at the CDR3 end, a read error is likely. The CDR3 DNA is TGTGCCAGCCGTGGCAGAAAATTTTACAATGAGCAGTTCCTC. Protein: CASRGRKFYNEQFL. This chain connects TRBV6-2 or TRBV6-3 to TRBJ2-1; D gene ambiguous. The germline CDR1 and CDR2 sequences are MNHEY and SVGEGT. The CDR3 runs to 14 residues. V was shortened by 8 bases and J by 4 bases, with 15 bases between the two germline ends.

The rearrangement joins TRBV20-1 to TRBJ2-1, with 9 nucleotides matching TRBD2. The CDR3 is 13 amino acids. Germline CDR1 reads DFQATT; CDR2 reads SNEGSKA (reference sequence). The CDR3 sequence is CSASSGSPNEQFF. The CDR3 DNA reads as TGCAGCGCAAGTAGCGGGAGTCCCAATGAGCAGTTCTTC.